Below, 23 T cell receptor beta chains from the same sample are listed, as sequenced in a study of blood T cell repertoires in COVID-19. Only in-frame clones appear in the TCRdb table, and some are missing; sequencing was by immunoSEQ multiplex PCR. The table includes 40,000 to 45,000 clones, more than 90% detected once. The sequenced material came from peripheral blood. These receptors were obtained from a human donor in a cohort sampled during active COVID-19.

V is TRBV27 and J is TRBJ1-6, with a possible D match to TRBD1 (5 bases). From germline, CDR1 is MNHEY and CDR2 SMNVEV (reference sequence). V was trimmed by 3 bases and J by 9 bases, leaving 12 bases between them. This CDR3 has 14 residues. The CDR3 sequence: CASSFIQGSSPLHF. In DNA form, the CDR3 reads TGTGCCAGCAGTTTCATCCAGGGTAGTTCACCCCTCCACTTT.

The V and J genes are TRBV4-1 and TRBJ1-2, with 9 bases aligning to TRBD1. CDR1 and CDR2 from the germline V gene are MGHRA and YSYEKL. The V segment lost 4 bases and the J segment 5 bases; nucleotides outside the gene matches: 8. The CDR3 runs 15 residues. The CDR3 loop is CASSPGTTGGYGYTF. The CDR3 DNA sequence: TGCGCCAGCAGCCCAGGAACGACAGGGGGGTATGGCTACACCTTC.

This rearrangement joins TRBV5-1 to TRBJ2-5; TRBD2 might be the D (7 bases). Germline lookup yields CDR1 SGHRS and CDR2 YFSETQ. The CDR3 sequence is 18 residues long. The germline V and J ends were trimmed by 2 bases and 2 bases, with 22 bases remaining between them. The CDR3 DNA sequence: TGCGCCAGCAGCTTTAAGTTCGGGGGGCCGTTAGAACAAGAGACCCAGTACTTC. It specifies CASSFKFGGPLEQETQYF.

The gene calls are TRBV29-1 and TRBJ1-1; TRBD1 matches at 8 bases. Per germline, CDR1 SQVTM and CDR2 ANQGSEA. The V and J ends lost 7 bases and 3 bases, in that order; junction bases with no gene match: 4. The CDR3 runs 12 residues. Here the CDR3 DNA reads TGCAGCGGCGGACAGGGATACACTGAAGCTTTCTTT. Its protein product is CSGGQGYTEAFF.

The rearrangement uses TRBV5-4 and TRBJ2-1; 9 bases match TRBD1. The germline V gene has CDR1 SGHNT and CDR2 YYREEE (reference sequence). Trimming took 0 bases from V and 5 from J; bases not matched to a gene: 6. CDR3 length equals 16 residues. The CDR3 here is CASSLDVGTGNNEQFF. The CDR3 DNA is TGTGCCAGCAGCTTGGATGTGGGGACAGGGAACAATGAGCAGTTCTTC.

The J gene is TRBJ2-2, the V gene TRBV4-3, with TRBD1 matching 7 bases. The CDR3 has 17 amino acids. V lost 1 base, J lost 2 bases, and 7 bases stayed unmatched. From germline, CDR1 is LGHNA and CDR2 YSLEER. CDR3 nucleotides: TGCGCCAGCAGCCAAGGTGGACAGGACATAAACACCGGGGAGCTGTTTTTT. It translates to CASSQGGQDINTGELFF.

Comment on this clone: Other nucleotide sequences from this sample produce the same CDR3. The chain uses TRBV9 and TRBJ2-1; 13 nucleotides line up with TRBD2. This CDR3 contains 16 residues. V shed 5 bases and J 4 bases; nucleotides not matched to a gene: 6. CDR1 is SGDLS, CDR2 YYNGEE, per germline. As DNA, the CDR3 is TGTGCCAGCAGTGCCCGACTAGCGGGGGGATACAATGAGCAGTTCTTC. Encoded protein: CASSARLAGGYNEQFF.

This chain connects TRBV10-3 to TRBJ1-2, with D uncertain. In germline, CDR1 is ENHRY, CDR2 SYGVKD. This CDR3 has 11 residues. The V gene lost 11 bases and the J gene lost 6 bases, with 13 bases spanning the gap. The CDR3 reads CASSLGDGYTF. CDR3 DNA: TGTGCCTCCAGTTTGGGAGATGGCTACACCTTC.

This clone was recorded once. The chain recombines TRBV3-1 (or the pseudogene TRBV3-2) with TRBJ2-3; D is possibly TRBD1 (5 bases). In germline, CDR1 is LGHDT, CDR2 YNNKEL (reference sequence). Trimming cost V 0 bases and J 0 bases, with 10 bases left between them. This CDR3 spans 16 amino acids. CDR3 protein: CASSQDYRPSTDTQYF. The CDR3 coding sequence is TGTGCCAGCAGCCAAGACTACAGGCCTAGCACAGATACGCAGTATTTT.

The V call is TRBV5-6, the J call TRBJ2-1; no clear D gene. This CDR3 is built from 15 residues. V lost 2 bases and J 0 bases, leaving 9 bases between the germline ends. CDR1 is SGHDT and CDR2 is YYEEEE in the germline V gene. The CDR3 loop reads CASSLGRSSYNEQFF. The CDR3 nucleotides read TGTGCCAGCAGCTTAGGAAGGAGCTCCTACAATGAGCAGTTCTTC.

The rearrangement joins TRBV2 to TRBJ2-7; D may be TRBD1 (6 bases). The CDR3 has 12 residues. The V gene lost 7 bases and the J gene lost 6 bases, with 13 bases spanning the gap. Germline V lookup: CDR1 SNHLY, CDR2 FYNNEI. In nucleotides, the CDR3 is TGTGCCAGCAACCAACAGGGCCCCGAGCAGTACTTC. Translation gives CASNQQGPEQYF.

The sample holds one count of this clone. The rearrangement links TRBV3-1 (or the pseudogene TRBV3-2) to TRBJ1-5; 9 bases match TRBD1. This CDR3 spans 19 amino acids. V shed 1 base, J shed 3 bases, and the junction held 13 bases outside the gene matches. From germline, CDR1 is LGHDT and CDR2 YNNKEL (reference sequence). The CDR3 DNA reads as TGTGCCAGCAGCCAAGTTGAGGACGACAGGGGGTTTCCCAATCAGCCCCAGCATTTT. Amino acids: CASSQVEDDRGFPNQPQHF.

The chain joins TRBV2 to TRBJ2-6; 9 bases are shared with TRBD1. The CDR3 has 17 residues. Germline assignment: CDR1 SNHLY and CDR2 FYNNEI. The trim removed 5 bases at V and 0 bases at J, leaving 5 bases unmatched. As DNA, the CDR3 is TGTGCCAGCAGTCCCGGGACAGGGAGCTCTGGGGCCAACGTCCTGACTTTC. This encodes CASSPGTGSSGANVLTF. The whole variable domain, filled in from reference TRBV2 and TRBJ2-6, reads EPEVTQTPSHQVTQMGQEVILRCVPISNHLYFYWYRQILGQKVEFLVSFYNNEISEKSEIFDDQFSVERPDGSNFTLKIRSTKLEDSAMYFCASSPGTGSSGANVLTFGAGSRLTVL.

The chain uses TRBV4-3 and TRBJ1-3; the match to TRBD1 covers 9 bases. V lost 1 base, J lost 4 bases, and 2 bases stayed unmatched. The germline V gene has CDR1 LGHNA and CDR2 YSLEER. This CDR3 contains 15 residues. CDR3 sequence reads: CASSQGGQGGNTIYF. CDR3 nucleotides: TGCGCCAGCAGCCAAGGTGGACAGGGGGGAAACACCATATATTTT.

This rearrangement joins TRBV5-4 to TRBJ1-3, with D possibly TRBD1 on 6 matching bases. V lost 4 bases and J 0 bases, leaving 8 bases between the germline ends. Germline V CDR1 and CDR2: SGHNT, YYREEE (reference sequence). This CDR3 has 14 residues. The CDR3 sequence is CASSPGASGNTIYF. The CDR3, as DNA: TGTGCCAGCAGCCCAGGGGCCTCTGGAAACACCATATATTTT.

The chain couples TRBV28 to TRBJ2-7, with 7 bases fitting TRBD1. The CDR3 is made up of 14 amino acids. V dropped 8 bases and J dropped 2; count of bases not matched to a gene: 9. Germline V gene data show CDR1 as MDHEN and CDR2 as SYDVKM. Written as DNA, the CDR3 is TGTGCCAGCCAAAATCCGGGACAGCCCTACGAGCAGTACTTC. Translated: CASQNPGQPYEQYF.

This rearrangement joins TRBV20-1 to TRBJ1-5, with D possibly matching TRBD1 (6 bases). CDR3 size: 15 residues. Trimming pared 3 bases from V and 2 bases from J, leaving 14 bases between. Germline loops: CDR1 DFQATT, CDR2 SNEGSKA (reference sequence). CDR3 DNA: TGCAGTGCTAGTTCTCACAGGGTCGGCAATCAGCCCCAGCATTTT. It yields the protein CSASSHRVGNQPQHF.

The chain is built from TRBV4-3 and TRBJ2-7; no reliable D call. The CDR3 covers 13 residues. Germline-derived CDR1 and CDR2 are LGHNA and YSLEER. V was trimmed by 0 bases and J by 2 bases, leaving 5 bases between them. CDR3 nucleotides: TGCGCCAGCAGCCAAGACCAGGCCTACGAGCAGTACTTC. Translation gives CASSQDQAYEQYF.

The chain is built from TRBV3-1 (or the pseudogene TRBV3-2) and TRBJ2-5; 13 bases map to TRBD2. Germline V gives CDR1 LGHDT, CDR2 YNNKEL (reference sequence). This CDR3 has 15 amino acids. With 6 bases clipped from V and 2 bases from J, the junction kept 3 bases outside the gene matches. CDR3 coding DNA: TGTGCCAGCAGTCGGACTAGCGGGGGTCAAGAGACCCAGTACTTC. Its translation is CASSRTSGGQETQYF.

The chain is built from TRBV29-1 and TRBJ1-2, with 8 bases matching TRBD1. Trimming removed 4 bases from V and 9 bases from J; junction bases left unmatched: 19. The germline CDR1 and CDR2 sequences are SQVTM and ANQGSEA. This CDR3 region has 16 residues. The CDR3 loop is CSVVILGQALLGRYTF. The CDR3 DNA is TGCAGCGTTGTAATATTGGGACAGGCCCTTCTCGGACGCTACACCTTC.

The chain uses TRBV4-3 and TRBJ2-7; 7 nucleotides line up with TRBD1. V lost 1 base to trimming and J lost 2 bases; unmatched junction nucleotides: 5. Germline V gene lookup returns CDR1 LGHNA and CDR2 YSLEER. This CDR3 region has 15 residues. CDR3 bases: TGCGCCAGCAGCCAAGGGGACAGTACCACCTACGAGCAGTACTTC. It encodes CASSQGDSTTYEQYF.

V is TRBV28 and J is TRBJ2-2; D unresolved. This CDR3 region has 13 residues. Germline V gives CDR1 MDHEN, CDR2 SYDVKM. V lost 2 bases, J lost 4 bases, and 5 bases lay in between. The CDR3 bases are TGTGCCAGCAGTTTACCTAGCACCGGGGAGCTGTTTTTT. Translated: CASSLPSTGELFF.

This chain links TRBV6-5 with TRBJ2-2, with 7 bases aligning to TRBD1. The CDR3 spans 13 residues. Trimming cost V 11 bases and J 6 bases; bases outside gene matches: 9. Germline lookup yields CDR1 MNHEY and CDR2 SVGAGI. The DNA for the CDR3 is TGTGCCGTAGGGGGCTACGTATCCGGGGAGCTGTTTTTT. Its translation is CAVGGYVSGELFF.